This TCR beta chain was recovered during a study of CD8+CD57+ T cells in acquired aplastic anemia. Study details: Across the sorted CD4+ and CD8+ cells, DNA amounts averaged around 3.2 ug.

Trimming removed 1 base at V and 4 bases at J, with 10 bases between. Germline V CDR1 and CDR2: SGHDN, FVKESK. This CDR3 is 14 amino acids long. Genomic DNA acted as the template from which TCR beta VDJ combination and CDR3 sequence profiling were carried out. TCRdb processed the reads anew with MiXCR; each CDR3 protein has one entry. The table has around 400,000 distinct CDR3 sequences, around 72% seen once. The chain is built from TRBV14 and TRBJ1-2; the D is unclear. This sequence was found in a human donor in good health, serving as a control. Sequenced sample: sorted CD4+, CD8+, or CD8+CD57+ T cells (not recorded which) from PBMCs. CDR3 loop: CASSQASYSYGYTF. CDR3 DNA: TGTGCCAGCAGCCAAGCCTCGTATAGCTATGGCTACACCTTC.